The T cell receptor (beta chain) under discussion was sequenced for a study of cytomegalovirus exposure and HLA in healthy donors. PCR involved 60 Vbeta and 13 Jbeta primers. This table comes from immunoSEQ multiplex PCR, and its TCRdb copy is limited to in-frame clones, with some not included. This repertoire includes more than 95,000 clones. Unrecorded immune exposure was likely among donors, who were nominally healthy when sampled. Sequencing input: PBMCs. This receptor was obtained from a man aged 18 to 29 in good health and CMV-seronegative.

The CDR3 sequence: CASSHAIGASLYNEQFF. The CDR3 nucleotides are TGTGCCAGCAGCCATGCCATTGGAGCCAGCCTCTACAATGAGCAGTTCTTC. The chain employs TRBV14 and TRBJ2-1; D is ambiguous. V lost 3 bases and J 3 bases, leaving 18 bases between the germline ends. Germline CDR1 reads SGHDN; CDR2 reads FVKESK. The CDR3 is made up of 17 amino acids.